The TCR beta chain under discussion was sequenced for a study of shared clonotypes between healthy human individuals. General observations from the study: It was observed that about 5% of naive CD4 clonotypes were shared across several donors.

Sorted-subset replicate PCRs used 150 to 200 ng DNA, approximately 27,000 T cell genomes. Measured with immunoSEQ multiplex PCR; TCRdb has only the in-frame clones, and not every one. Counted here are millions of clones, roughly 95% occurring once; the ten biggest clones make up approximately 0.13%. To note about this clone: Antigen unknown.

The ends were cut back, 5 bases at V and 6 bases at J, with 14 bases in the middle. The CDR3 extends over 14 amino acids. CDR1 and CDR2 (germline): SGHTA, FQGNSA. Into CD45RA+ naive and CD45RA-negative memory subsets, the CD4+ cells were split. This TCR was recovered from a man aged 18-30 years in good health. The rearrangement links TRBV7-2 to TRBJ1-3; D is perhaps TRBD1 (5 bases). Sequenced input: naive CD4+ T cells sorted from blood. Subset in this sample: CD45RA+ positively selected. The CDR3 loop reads CASSLHGDENTIYF. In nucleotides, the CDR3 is TGTGCCAGCAGCCTACATGGGGACGAAAACACCATATATTTT. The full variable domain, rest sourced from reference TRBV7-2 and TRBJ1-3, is GAGVSQSPSNKVTEKGKDVELRCDPISGHTALYWYRQSLGQGLEFLIYFQGNSAPDKSGLPSDRFSAERTGGSVSTLTIQRTQQEDSAVYLCASSLHGDENTIYFGEGSWLTVV.